The 24 T cell receptor beta chains listed next were all sequenced from one sample in a study of CD8+ T cells in alopecia areata. Following RNA extraction, reverse transcription yielded cDNA that acted as the sequencing template. Profiling relied on immunoSEQ multiplex PCR, and the TCRdb table lists in-frame clones only, not all of them. The table includes more than 110,000 clones, 82% detected once. The treatment here: oral pan-JAK inhibitor, 5-10 mg twice daily. The sequencing here drew on CD8+ T cells sorted from blood, taken at week 4, from a patient treated with tofacitinib. The receptors here all came from a human donor with alopecia areata.

The chain has TRBV30 and TRBJ2-1, with a possible D match to TRBD2 (6 bases). Between the trimmed V and J ends, which lost 3 bases and 9 bases, there was a span of 9 bases. CDR1 and CDR2 from the germline V gene are GTSNPN and SVGIG (reference sequence). The CDR3 extends over 11 amino acids. The chain's CDR3 is CAWSTAGEQFF. The CDR3 region has the DNA TGTGCCTGGAGCACAGCGGGTGAGCAGTTCTTC.

The chain employs TRBV28 and TRBJ1-1, with unresolved D. Germline V CDR1 and CDR2: MDHEN, SYDVKM. Trimming stripped 6 bases from V and 1 base from J, with 12 bases between. The CDR3 is made up of 14 amino acids. The CDR3 loop is CASRGKETNTEAFF. The DNA of the CDR3 is TGTGCCAGCAGGGGCAAGGAAACGAACACTGAAGCTTTCTTT.

Of note for this clone: This same CDR3 is encoded by further DNA sequences in the sample. J is TRBJ2-7 and V is TRBV29-1; possibly TRBD2 for D (5 bases). The V gene's germline CDR1 is SQVTM and CDR2 ANQGSEA. The CDR3 extends over 13 amino acids. The V end lost 1 base, the J end lost 0 bases, and 7 bases lay between the germline ends. The chain's CDR3 is CSVEAGSSYEQYF. The DNA of the CDR3 is TGCAGCGTTGAAGCGGGGAGCTCCTACGAGCAGTACTTC.

The rearrangement joins TRBV7-9 to TRBJ2-1; the D call may be TRBD1 or TRBD2 (5 bases each). This CDR3 is 13 amino acids long. Trimming stripped 2 bases from V and 10 bases from J, with 12 bases between. The germline CDR1 and CDR2 sequences are SEHNR and FQNEAQ (reference sequence). The CDR3: CASSLTARDEQFF. The DNA of the CDR3 is TGTGCCAGCAGCTTAACGGCGAGGGACGAGCAGTTCTTC. The whole variable domain, filled in from reference TRBV7-9 and TRBJ2-1, reads DTGVSQNPRHKITKRGQNVTFRCDPISEHNRLYWYRQTLGQGPEFLTYFQNEAQLEKSRLLSDRFSAERPKGSFSTLEIQRTEQGDSAMYLCASSLTARDEQFFGPGTRLTVL.

The chain links TRBV5-1 to TRBJ2-7, with D possibly TRBD1 on 6 matching bases. Germline values: CDR1 SGHRS, CDR2 YFSETQ. The CDR3 has 15 residues. V was clipped by 5 bases and J by 0 bases, with 15 bases between them. The CDR3 DNA reads as TGCGCCAGCAGGTCGACAGGCTCGAGCTCCTACGAGCAGTACTTC. The encoded protein is CASRSTGSSSYEQYF.

The chain is built from TRBV6-5 and TRBJ2-2; D call uncertain. This CDR3 has 12 residues. Germline loops: CDR1 MNHEY, CDR2 SVGAGI. V was cut by 4 bases and J by 6 bases, with 6 bases left in between. The CDR3 DNA follows: TGTGCCAGCAGTTTCCCGTCCGGGGAGCTGTTTTTT. Amino acid sequence: CASSFPSGELFF.

The chain has TRBV6-5 and TRBJ2-1, with D tentatively TRBD2 (6 bases). The V and J ends lost 4 bases and 3 bases respectively, with 13 bases between them. CDR3 length equals 15 residues. CDR1 is MNHEY, CDR2 SVGAGI, per germline. The CDR3 reads CASSLSGLDYNEQFF. The CDR3 DNA follows: TGTGCCAGCAGTTTGTCGGGACTTGACTACAATGAGCAGTTCTTC.

CDR3 region: CASSVGPAGTYEQYF. The CDR3 DNA reads TGTGCCAGTAGTGTGGGACCCGCAGGCACCTACGAGCAGTACTTC. The chain combines TRBV19 with TRBJ2-7, with D perhaps being TRBD1 or TRBD2 (5 bases each). This CDR3 spans 15 amino acids. With 5 bases removed from V and 2 bases from J, the gap between germline ends came to 16 bases. Germline V gives CDR1 LNHDA, CDR2 SQIVND (reference sequence).

The V call is TRBV7-6, the J call TRBJ1-2, with 7 bases lining up with TRBD1. The trim removed 5 bases at V and 3 bases at J, leaving 9 bases unmatched. Germline V gives CDR1 SGHVS, CDR2 FNYEAQ. CDR3 length: 15 residues. In nucleotides, the CDR3 is TGTGCCAGCAGCAAAAGTTCAGGGGGGTACTATGGCTACACCTTC. It codes for CASSKSSGGYYGYTF. Supplemented by reference TRBV7-6 and TRBJ1-2, the full variable domain reads GAGVSQSPRYKVTKRGQDVALRCDPISGHVSLYWYRQALGQGPEFLTYFNYEAQQDKSGLPNDRFSAERPEGSISTLTIQRTEQRDSAMYRCASSKSSGGYYGYTFGSGTRLTVV.

The chain combines TRBV27 with TRBJ1-1; a possible D gene is TRBD1 (5 bases). Germline V CDR1 and CDR2: MNHEY, SMNVEV (reference sequence). Trimming cost V 7 bases and J 2 bases, with 11 bases left between them. The CDR3 is 13 amino acids. In DNA, the CDR3 is TGTGCCAGCACGGGAGGGGTTAACACTGAAGCTTTCTTT. The encoded protein is CASTGGVNTEAFF.

This chain uses TRBV29-1 with TRBJ2-7; the match to TRBD2 covers 8 bases. This CDR3 region has 14 residues. Germline CDR1 is SQVTM and CDR2 is ANQGSEA. Trimming cost V 7 bases and J 2 bases; bases outside gene matches: 10. This CDR3 reads CSAETAGAPYEQYF. In DNA form, the CDR3 reads TGCAGCGCCGAAACAGCGGGGGCTCCCTACGAGCAGTACTTC.

V gene TRBV29-1 combines with J gene TRBJ2-5; 10 bases map to TRBD2. V dropped 1 base and J dropped 3; count of bases not matched to a gene: 8. Germline V lookup: CDR1 SQVTM, CDR2 ANQGSEA. The CDR3 contains 16 residues. The CDR3 loop is CSVEGAGGPLEETQYF. The CDR3 bases are TGCAGCGTTGAAGGAGCGGGGGGGCCCTTAGAAGAGACCCAGTACTTC.

The chain is built from TRBV4-3 and TRBJ2-7, with D maybe TRBD1 (7 bases). Deletions cut 0 bases from V and 3 bases from J, with 15 bases between. The length of the CDR3 is 16 residues. CDR1 LGHNA and CDR2 YSLEER come from the germline V gene. The CDR3 DNA is TGCGCCAGCAGCCAAGATCAGGGGGGCCGTTTCTACGAGCAGTACTTC. The encoded protein is CASSQDQGGRFYEQYF.

This clone was picked up a small number of times. V and J are TRBV29-1 and TRBJ2-7; 7 bases line up with TRBD1. The V gene's germline CDR1 is SQVTM and CDR2 ANQGSEA. The CDR3 has 14 amino acids. The V gene end was trimmed by 6 bases and the J gene end by 11 bases; junction bases not matched to a gene: 19. In nucleotides, the CDR3 is TGCAGCGTCGACAACCCAGCAAAGCGACAGGGCGAGTACTTC. Translated, it gives CSVDNPAKRQGEYF.

CDR3: CASSLLGTGGYGELFF. CDR3 in DNA: TGTGCCAGCAGTTTATTGGGGACAGGGGGGTACGGGGAGCTGTTTTTT. The J gene is TRBJ2-2, the V gene TRBV27; 11 positions agree with TRBD1. V dropped 1 base and J dropped 7; count of bases not matched to a gene: 5. Germline V CDR1 and CDR2: MNHEY, SMNVEV (reference sequence). CDR3 length: 16 amino acids.

This chain uses TRBV5-1 with TRBJ2-7; 10 bases are a match to TRBD2. The trim removed 2 bases at V and 3 bases at J, leaving 5 bases unmatched. CDR1 and CDR2 (germline): SGHRS, YFSETQ. The length of the CDR3 is 15 residues. The CDR3 sequence is CASSLTSGARYEQYF. CDR3 nucleotides: TGCGCCAGCAGCTTAACTAGCGGGGCCCGCTACGAGCAGTACTTC.

This chain links TRBV7-8 with TRBJ1-1, with a possible D match to TRBD1 (5 bases). Germline V gene lookup returns CDR1 SGHVS and CDR2 FQNEAQ. The CDR3 is 13 amino acids. The V gene lost 5 bases and the J gene lost 7 bases, with 14 bases spanning the gap. The DNA of the CDR3 is TGTGCCAGCAGCCCTGTGGGGGTGGGTGAAGCTTTCTTT. Residues: CASSPVGVGEAFF.

The genes are TRBV7-9 and TRBJ2-7, with D perhaps matching TRBD2 (5 bases). Germline loops: CDR1 SEHNR, CDR2 FQNEAQ (reference sequence). This CDR3 is 13 amino acids long. V was shortened by 5 bases and J by 0 bases, with 8 bases between the two germline ends. The CDR3 nucleotides are TGTGCCAGCAGCGGGAGCGTCTCCTACGAGCAGTACTTC. Translation gives CASSGSVSYEQYF.

The rearrangement uses TRBV27 and TRBJ1-2, with 7 positions matching TRBD1. The trim removed 4 bases at V and 3 bases at J, leaving 8 bases unmatched. The germline V gene encodes CDR1 MNHEY and CDR2 SMNVEV (reference sequence). The CDR3 is made up of 15 amino acids. CDR3 sequence (DNA): TGTGCCAGCAGTTCGGGGACAGTTGGGTACTATGGCTACACCTTC. Protein product: CASSSGTVGYYGYTF.

The rearrangement links TRBV29-1 to TRBJ2-5; unclear D gene. Germline-derived CDR1 and CDR2 are SQVTM and ANQGSEA. The length of the CDR3 is 12 residues. Trimming removed 5 bases from V and 5 bases from J, with 12 bases in between. This CDR3 reads CSVHYIKETQYF. CDR3 nucleotide sequence: TGCAGCGTTCATTATATAAAGGAGACCCAGTACTTC.

This clone showed up just once. The chain recombines TRBV10-3 with TRBJ2-5; 7 bases align to TRBD1. The CDR3 is 14 amino acids. With 2 bases clipped from V and 1 base from J, the junction kept 1 base outside the gene matches. In germline, CDR1 is ENHRY, CDR2 SYGVKD. This CDR3 reads CAISERGPQETQYF. CDR3 bases: TGTGCCATCAGTGAGAGGGGGCCCCAAGAGACCCAGTACTTC.

This chain connects TRBV25-1 to TRBJ2-2, with 9 bases fitting TRBD1. With V trimmed by 3 bases and J by 0 bases, 5 bases remained unmatched. This CDR3 region has 17 residues. The germline gives CDR1 MGHDK, CDR2 SYGVNS. The CDR3 protein is CASSDLGTGTNTGELFF. The DNA for the CDR3 is TGTGCCAGCAGTGATTTGGGGACAGGGACGAACACCGGGGAGCTGTTTTTT.

In its sample, this clone was seen a few times. The same CDR3 can be traced to other DNA sequences in this sample. The chain couples TRBV7-3 to TRBJ2-3, with 11 positions matching TRBD2. The junction had 2 bases not matched to a gene; V was cut back by 2 bases and J by 4 bases. This CDR3 is 15 amino acids long. Germline-derived CDR1 and CDR2 are SGHTA and FQGTGA. Here the CDR3 reads CASSLLAGGPDTQYF. For the CDR3, the DNA is TGTGCCAGCAGCTTACTAGCGGGGGGCCCAGATACGCAGTATTTT.

The chain has TRBV27 and TRBJ1-6; tentatively, D is TRBD1 (6 bases). V was cut by 8 bases and J by 6 bases, with 20 bases left in between. CDR3 size: 16 residues. Per germline, CDR1 MNHEY and CDR2 SMNVEV (reference sequence). CDR3 DNA: TGTGCCAGCCCGTCGGGGGGGCAGATAGGTAATTCACCCCTCCACTTT. Translated: CASPSGGQIGNSPLHF.